This TCR beta chain was profiled in a study of cytomegalovirus exposure and HLA in healthy donors (dated by TCRdb to about 2017). Regarding the study in general: In an earlier analysis of several hundred of the donors, approximately 260 Gb of sequence data and 90 million to 120 million unique TCR beta sequences from about 179 million T cells were reported. Approximately 300 gigabases of sequencing data and around 90 million unique TCR sequences made up an early release that covered several hundred HLA-typed donors. The genetic ancestry cluster associated with self-reported Caucasian donors included roughly 84% of the roughly 380 genotyped donors. The study aimed to test whether signatures of past pathogen exposure could be identified by cataloging public T cell receptors. The study profiled the T cell repertoires of fewer than 850 subjects by immunosequencing and related them to cytomegalovirus serostatus. A separate validation cohort of about 110 different subjects was used in addition to the approximately 700-subject first cohort. High-throughput TCR immunosequencing, statistical association of individual TCRs with disease status, and machine learning were combined to predict cytomegalovirus infection status. A later analysis re-examined previously published TCR beta repertoires from just over 650 donors and added high-resolution HLA genotyping to investigate patterns of TCR occurrence. Rather than drawing on any new phenotypic data, the later analysis identified candidate immune exposures from TCR beta sequences and the way those sequences occurred across donors. To decide whether each TCR beta V gene segment behaved as functional or pseudogenic, an earlier analysis of several hundred of the donors relied on high-throughput TCR beta sequencing. Alongside the repertoire data, information on donor age, sex, ethnicity and CMV serostatus was compiled. Genome-wide SNP genotypes for about 65% of the 666 donors were used in a later genetic analysis, which treated that subset as a discovery cohort. Every repertoire in the discovery cohort had been generated on one and the same sequencing platform. HLA typing included class I and class II loci at four-digit resolution. Typing coverage varied by locus: roughly 629-640 donors for A, B, C, DRB1 and DQB1; approximately 560 for DQA1; around 610 for DPA1; roughly 450 for DPB1. Because of strong linkage in the cohort, 4 to 6 DR-DQ haplotypes were treated as single units for association and clustering. Among under 450 genotyped donors of the cohort, an average of approximately 250,000 unique TCR beta nucleotide sequences were sequenced per donor, roughly 20% of them non-productive. Beyond this particular receptor, the publication reports: Compared with equally common non-associated chains, HLA-associated TCR beta chains in a later analysis were more clonally expanded and had lower generation probabilities. The cohort was sequenced for TCR beta chains only, and without alpha or paired-chain data the features that could be detected were limited. Sequencing depth was assumed to be roughly uniform across donors in the presence/absence analyses, though that assumption may not hold. In an earlier analysis of about 600 of the donors, most TCR beta V segments appeared in productive rearrangements about 87% or about 30% of the time, broadly matching IMGT annotations. It was suggested by the authors that the approach could potentially be generalized to other disease states and immunological phenotypes. According to a later analysis, most CMV-associated TCR beta chains appeared to be HLA-restricted, and the HLA associations seemed to be driven largely by CMV exposure. Correlated functional status among segregating V segments might be attributable to linkage disequilibrium, but an unknown experimental factor could not be ruled out. At a false discovery rate of 0.05, a later analysis linked 16,951 TCR beta sequences to specific HLA alleles. Compared with the 666-donor mean, donors in an Asian-associated ancestry cluster had fewer N-insertions in productive TCRs, according to a later genetic analysis. Because counts were too low, seventeen rarely observed V segments, including chromosome 9 orphons, were left out of the earlier analysis of 500 to 650 of the donors. A group of highly shared sequence variants was considered likely to be a technical artifact of the sequencing pipeline. Immune exposure information for the cohort was limited to CMV serostatus. A later analysis reported that several top co-occurrence clusters appeared linked to parvovirus B19, influenza, CMV and Epstein-Barr virus. A total of 150 or so TCR beta chains were listed by the study as associated with cytomegalovirus. In vitro tests confirmed that a few of the cytomegalovirus-associated TCR beta chains recognize cytomegalovirus antigens. In a later analysis, the rate of TCR association differed among HLA loci, with DRB1 alleles having the most associated TCRs and HLA-C alleles having the fewest. The 87-base-pair reads could not distinguish some IMGT-functional V segments, including TRBV6-2 and TRBV6-3, so those segments were excluded. While some public TCRs were present in many individuals, most TCR sequences turned up only very rarely across donors. A further reported finding was that TCR beta sequences accurately predicted the HLA-A and HLA-B alleles for most subjects in the first cohort. Assigning TCR associations to individual alleles was difficult when HLA alleles, especially DR and DQ, strongly co-occurred. Cytomegalovirus status was reported to be diagnosed by the classifier with high specificity and sensitivity in both the original and validation cohorts. Because HLA typing was missing for some donors at each locus, association tests included only the typed subset. A later genetic analysis associated a missense DCLRE1C variant with V-gene and J-gene trimming of TCR beta chains, and an independent cohort replicated the association.

This clone appeared a single time. What antigen it recognizes has not been identified. No quality values exist for individual bases; no much larger clone is one base distant. Library generation was performed with the immunoSEQ multiplex PCR assay. For the multiplex PCR, a mixture combining 60 forward primers for TCR Vbeta segments and 13 reverse primers for TCR Jbeta segments was used. A multiplex PCR assay on genomic DNA amplified the CDR3 region of rearranged TCR beta genes. On the Illumina HiSeq System, the amplified TCR beta libraries were sequenced as 87-base-pair reads. As for the authors' bioinformatics: In a later analysis, 70 million to 95 million unique TCR beta chains were counted across the approximately 670 repertoires, and roughly 10 million of these chains were shared by at least two donors. To remove PCR and sequencing errors, raw reads were error-corrected and collapsed into unique sequences using a nearest-neighbor algorithm that merged closely related sequences. Alignment of CDR3 sequences to IMGT reference sequences was used to assign V, D and J gene segments. For a sequence to be retained, at least a six-nucleotide match to both a V gene segment and a J gene segment was required. Rearrangements were classified as productive when the CDR3 lacked stop codons and remained in frame with V and J, and all other rearrangements were classified as non-productive. CDR3 was defined according to IMGT convention as the region running from the second conserved V-encoded cysteine to the conserved J-encoded phenylalanine. The earlier analysis of 550 to 650 of the donors excluded any sequence lacking an unambiguous match to a single V gene segment. An earlier analysis of a few hundred of the donors called V segments functional above 56.7% productive rearrangements and segregating when the between-donor standard deviation exceeded 5%. A statistical classification framework was developed to diagnose cytomegalovirus status using the catalog of TCR beta chain sequences. A later analysis assigned V and J genes by comparing TCR nucleotide sequences with IMGT/GENE-DB human TR gene sequences. The TCRdist pipeline was used in a later analysis to assign CDR3 sequences and most-parsimonious VDJ recombination scenarios. In a later analysis, each TCR beta chain was defined by its CDR3 amino acid sequence together with its V-gene family, and reads without a unique V-gene family were excluded. As a way to deal with suspected cross-contamination and a sequencing artifact, a later analysis dropped hundreds of nucleotide sequences that were highly shared and had low generation probability. In a later analysis, a clonal expansion index was calculated for each public chain from normalized within-repertoire ranks of inferred template counts. Generation probabilities in a later analysis came from a VDJ recombination model fitted to out-of-frame rearrangements, and those results were checked against IGoR. Hypergeometric tests were used in a later analysis to score TCR-TCR, TCR-HLA and TCR-CMV co-occurrence, with a repertoire-size bias correction applied to the TCR pairs. A later analysis estimated false discovery rates by permuting HLA or CMV assignments 20 times. A later analysis grouped co-occurring TCRs with DBSCAN, adding TCRdist sequence similarity when clustering within HLA-allele-positive subsets. For co-occurrence clustering, repertoires with fewer than 30,000 or more than 120,000 public chains were excluded, along with four to six repertoires with anomalous nucleotide sharing. TCRdb stores this immuneACCESS table with in-frame sequences only. Part of the clones is absent; in the studies checked, under half of the shortfall reflects unresolved V genes, and no reason is known for the rest. Clonal size and the V and J genes are those of that table, whereas D and trimming came from the DNA. This sample has under 150,000 clones in its table, and 70% to 85% of those were observed once. The top ten hold around 2.6% of the sample.

The cohort comprised several hundred healthy bone marrow donors. At the time of sampling, every cohort member was nominally healthy, though immune exposures that went unrecorded were likely present. The donor was CMV seronegative and was included in the group of 352 seronegative cohort members. A peripheral blood sample was provided by each donor, and peripheral blood mononuclear cells were used for TCR beta sequencing. Genomic DNA was extracted from the blood cell samples with the Qiagen DNeasy Blood Extraction Kit. V loses 4 bases, J loses 1 base, and the germline ends lie 10 bases apart. The CDR3 holds 14 amino acids from the cysteine to the phenylalanine. Of the read, only the CDR3 DNA is kept; its 42 bases are in frame from base 1. CDR1 and CDR2 (SGHRS, YFSETQ) derive from the germline V gene.

Here the chain combines TRBV5-1 and TRBJ2-3; tentative D gene TRBD2, with 5 bases matching. The specimen sequenced was PBMCs. The origin of this receptor is a male donor in good health and CMV-seronegative. The nucleotide sequence reads as follows: TGCGCCAGCAGCCCTGGGAGTGGCACAGATACGCAGTATTTT. It translates as CASSPGSGTDTQYF.